What follows describes a single TCR beta chain. The antigen is undetermined. The data stem from a study of T cell repertoires in cytomegalovirus infection. Study context: CMV epitopes used comprised recently identified HLA-C-restricted ones and well-studied HLA-B-restricted ones. Public TCR beta signatures were indicative of both CMV infection and a matching HLA type.

Using its own MiXCR run on the reads, TCRdb lists one record per CDR3 protein. The data show 300,000 to 400,000 distinct CDR3 sequences, 29% seen once. The CDR3 is 18 amino acids. Looked up from germline, CDR1 is SGDLS and CDR2 is YYNGEE. V lost 2 bases and J lost 0, with 18 bases in between. Sample: cultured PBMCs, taken from culture after CMV antigen stimulation. This TCR derives from a human donor in good health (CMV status not recorded). Some clones in this sample may be carry-over from other donors' samples. This chain uses TRBV9 with TRBJ2-1; D not certain. CDR3 sequence (DNA): TGTGCCAGCAGCGTCCCTGCAAGGACCATGAGCTCCTACAATGAGCAGTTCTTC. Encoded protein: CASSVPARTMSSYNEQFF.